Following are 6 T cell receptor beta chains from one sample sequenced in a study of neurological immune-mediated disorders. Regarding time point: longitudinal time-point 3. TCRdb independently ran MiXCR on the 5' RACE reads; one entry per CDR3 protein. The data show about 45,000 distinct CDR3 sequences, roughly 12% seen once. The sequencing sample was made of PBMCs. The receptors here all came from a man under 40 in good health.

The sample holds many counts of this clonotype. The chain joins TRBV5-1 to TRBJ2-1, with 12 bases lining up with TRBD2. J lost 5 bases, V lost 0 bases, and 0 bases had no gene match. Germline V gene data show CDR1 as SGHRS and CDR2 as YFSETQ. The CDR3 loop spans 15 amino acids. CDR3 protein: CASSLGLAGDNEQFF. The CDR3 DNA reads as TGCGCCAGCAGCTTGGGACTAGCGGGAGACAATGAGCAGTTCTTC. The whole variable domain, remainder taken from reference TRBV5-1 and TRBJ2-1, is KAGVTQTPRYLIKTRGQQVTLSCSPISGHRSVSWYQQTPGQGLQFLFEYFSETQRNKGNFPGRFSGRQFSNSRSEMNVSTLELGDSALYLCASSLGLAGDNEQFFGPGTRLTVL.

The chain recombines TRBV6-1 with TRBJ1-1; D unresolved. Germline values: CDR1 MNHNS, CDR2 SASEGT. V lost 5 bases, J lost 1 base, and 8 bases lay in between. This CDR3 contains 13 residues. The CDR3 spells CASSFDSNTEAFF. As DNA, the CDR3 is TGTGCCAGCAGTTTTGACTCGAACACTGAAGCTTTCTTT.

This clonotype was seen repeatedly, ten times or more. This rearrangement joins TRBV29-1 to TRBJ2-2; D is uncertain. This CDR3 has 11 residues. Germline CDR1 is SQVTM and CDR2 is ANQGSEA. Trimming took 6 bases from V and 4 from J, leaving 6 bases between them. CDR3 bases: TGCAGCGTGGGCGCCACCGGGGAGCTGTTTTTT. It translates to CSVGATGELFF.

This clonotype occurred many times. The chain has TRBV4-1 and TRBJ2-2; D may match TRBD1 or TRBD2 (5 bases each). Germline lookup yields CDR1 MGHRA and CDR2 YSYEKL. This CDR3 is 20 amino acids long. Trimming cost V 4 bases and J 0 bases, with 24 bases left between them. This chain's CDR3 is CASSPQNFPGPNSNTGELFF. The CDR3, as DNA: TGCGCCAGCAGCCCTCAAAACTTTCCGGGACCCAACTCGAACACCGGGGAGCTGTTTTTT.

The rearrangement links TRBV11-3 to TRBJ2-1; D could derive from TRBD1 or TRBD2 (6 bases each). CDR1 is SGHNT, CDR2 YENEEA, per germline. Deletions cut 1 base from V and 9 bases from J, with 34 bases between. CDR3 length: 21 residues. In DNA, the CDR3 is TGTGCCAGCAGCTTAGTTCTGAGGGGGGCTGGTACCAGGACTCCAGAGGGTGAGCAGTTCTTC. It translates to CASSLVLRGAGTRTPEGEQFF.

This clonotype appeared many times. This sequence joins TRBV28 and TRBJ1-3; TRBD1 agrees at 7 bases. Trimming took 4 bases from V and 4 from J; bases not matched to a gene: 10. Germline CDR1 and CDR2: MDHEN and SYDVKM. This CDR3 is 16 amino acids long. CDR3 protein: CASSSIGTAQGNTIYF. The CDR3 DNA follows: TGTGCCAGCAGTTCCATCGGGACAGCCCAGGGAAACACCATATATTTT.